The present TCR beta chain was sequenced within a study of T-cell reconstitution after alpha-beta-depleted transplantation in children (dated by TCRdb to 2015 to 2016). Regarding the complete study: Using TCR repertoire profiling, the study followed T-cell immune reconstitution in a quantitative way in children after TCRalphabeta/CD19-depleted allogeneic hematopoietic cell transplantation. Results and caveats for the whole study, not just this receptor: The frequencies of hyperexpanded clones fell over the following months, and after one year, T-cell counts and TCRbeta diversity were mostly attributed to newly produced T cells. The apparently early alphabetaT-cell count recovery about two months after transplant was reportedly dependent on only several hundred rapidly expanded clones derived from non-depleted graft cells. In some patients, the high TCRbeta diversity seen at day 60 was put down to recipient T cells and intrathymic progenitors that had survived conditioning.

The treatment or condition label, read with the paper, signifies: allogeneic hematopoietic cell transplantation with graft depleted of TCRalphabeta T cells and CD19 B cells. TCRalphabeta/CD19-depleted allogeneic hematopoietic cell grafts were given to the transplant recipients, all of whom were children. Library construction relied on PCR. Reads for this sample came from an Illumina HiSeq 2500. TCR libraries were prepared with molecular barcoding, using unique molecular identifiers to normalize TCRbeta repertoire quantification. TCRdb reworked the public reads: Q25 trimming with fastp, MiXCR clone assembly, productive beta chains retained. Rows are unified per CDR3 protein, each entry keeping the most common DNA and genes. For this sample there are about 1,000,000 distinct CDR3 sequences; roughly 29% appear just once. The ten largest clones add up to 25% to 35% of the sample. V lost 7 bases and J lost 3 bases; the stretch between them is 13 bases long. The CDR3 covers 14 residues, taking in both the cysteine and the phenylalanine. Here the CDR3 DNA is all that survives: 42 bases in frame from base 1. The germline V gene provides CDR1 SNHLY and CDR2 FYNNEI.

Note on this clonotype: The clone's antigen remains unknown. Per-base quality was not reported, and no clone a single base away is much larger than it.

The rearranged chain carries TRBV2 and TRBJ2-1; no D gene is confidently identified. Sample: PBMCs, mostly from graft donor cells, taken 360 days after TCRalphabeta/CD19-depleted stem cell transplant. The clonotype comes from a boy less than two years old who had a stem cell transplant for SCID, so the T cells may come from the graft donor. At the DNA level, the sequence is TGTGCCAGCACCCCCGATCGGGTCTACAATGAGCAGTTCTTC. Translated, this is CASTPDRVYNEQFF.